The entry below gives a single TCR beta chain sequence along with its context. Its antigen remains unidentified. Using immunoSEQ multiplex PCR, the repertoire was profiled, and TCRdb retains in-frame clones only, with some absent. The data hold roughly 100,000 clones, with about nine tenths observed a single time. This entry comes from a study of cytomegalovirus exposure and HLA in healthy donors. The study's findings and limits: The study designated 164 TCR beta chains cytomegalovirus-associated. The tendency of first-cohort TCR clusters to co-occur in the roughly 130 validation repertoires emerged from a later analysis.

With 5 bases removed from V and 7 bases from J, the gap between germline ends came to 9 bases. Germline V CDR1 and CDR2: MDHEN, SYDVKM. The CDR3 spans 13 residues. Specimen: PBMCs. The receptor's source is a woman in her late teens or twenties in good health and CMV-seropositive. The V gene is TRBV28, the J gene TRBJ1-6, with D possibly TRBD1 on 6 matching bases. The CDR3 here is CASSPDRNSPLHF. CDR3 nucleotides: TGTGCCAGCAGTCCGGACAGAAATTCACCCCTCCACTTT. Using reference TRBV28 and TRBJ1-6 for the parts outside the CDR3, the full variable domain is DVKVTQSSRYLVKRTGEKVFLECVQDMDHENMFWYRQDPGLGLRLIYFSYDVKMKEKGDIPEGYSVSREKKERFSLILESASTNQTSMYLCASSPDRNSPLHFGNGTRLTVT.